These 21 T cell receptor beta chains share one sample of origin, sequenced in a study of shared clonotypes between healthy human individuals. In the naive CD8 group, cells lacked CD45RO and were positively selected for CCR7, so terminally differentiated effector memory CD45RA+ cells were left out. TCRdb's copy holds only in-frame clones and misses some; the assay was immunoSEQ multiplex PCR. Of nearly 2 million clones listed, less than 95% are singletons. What was sequenced was naive CD8+ T cells sorted from blood. These receptors were obtained from a man aged 18 to 30 in good health.

The CDR3 sequence is CASSLEARLNTEAFF. The CDR3 DNA follows: TGTGCCAGCAGCCTGGAGGCACGGTTGAACACTGAAGCTTTCTTT. The rearrangement links TRBV5-6 to TRBJ1-1; D not resolved. The CDR3 has 15 amino acids. The V end lost 4 bases, the J end lost 0 bases, and 13 bases lay between the germline ends. Looked up from germline, CDR1 is SGHDT and CDR2 is YYEEEE.

The chain carries TRBV4-1 and TRBJ2-1, with 9 positions matching TRBD1. The J segment lost 7 bases and the V segment lost 11 bases, leaving 12 bases of the junction unmatched. Germline CDR1 and CDR2: MGHRA and YSYEKL. CDR3 size: 14 residues. CDR3 DNA sequence: TGCGCCGTGGGGGAGGGACAGGGATGGAATGAGCAGTTCTTC. This translates into CAVGEGQGWNEQFF.

A word on this clone: The identical CDR3 is also encoded by other nucleotide sequences in the sample. The gene calls are TRBV7-9 and TRBJ1-1; 7 bases line up with TRBD1. The germline CDR1 and CDR2 sequences are SEHNR and FQNEAQ (reference sequence). With V trimmed by 3 bases and J by 3 bases, 1 base remained unmatched. The CDR3 spans 13 residues. The CDR3: CASSFTGDTEAFF. The DNA for the CDR3 is TGTGCCAGCAGCTTCACAGGGGACACTGAAGCTTTCTTT.

V usage is TRBV4-2 and J usage is TRBJ2-7; 9 bases map to TRBD2. The CDR3 is made up of 18 amino acids. Unmatched junction bases numbered 10, after V lost 0 bases and J lost 1 base. Germline V gene sequence: CDR1 LGHNA, CDR2 YNFKEQ. The CDR3 region has the DNA TGTGCCAGCAGCCAAGAAGGTTCCAGCGGGGGGCCTTCCTACGAGCAGTACTTC. It codes for CASSQEGSSGGPSYEQYF.

The rearrangement joins TRBV28 to TRBJ1-5, with D perhaps matching TRBD1 (6 bases). Germline V gene data show CDR1 as MDHEN and CDR2 as SYDVKM. Trimming removed 1 base from V and 9 bases from J, with 13 bases in between. The CDR3 sequence is 14 residues long. DNA of the CDR3: TGTGCCAGCAGTTTATACCAGGGGAGGCGGCCCCAGCATTTT. Translated, it gives CASSLYQGRRPQHF. The variable domain in full, completed from reference TRBV28 and TRBJ1-5, reads DVKVTQSSRYLVKRTGEKVFLECVQDMDHENMFWYRQDPGLGLRLIYFSYDVKMKEKGDIPEGYSVSREKKERFSLILESASTNQTSMYLCASSLYQGRRPQHFGDGTRLSIL.

The J gene is TRBJ2-7, the V gene TRBV6-1; a weak D match, TRBD2 (7 bases). V lost 2 bases, J lost 0 bases, and 23 bases lay in between. This CDR3 region has 19 residues. Germline CDR1 is MNHNS and CDR2 is SASEGT. Here the CDR3 DNA reads TGTGCCAGCAGTGAAAGGGAGGGGGTAATTTTTTTAGGCTCCTACGAGCAGTACTTC. As protein: CASSEREGVIFLGSYEQYF.

The V call is TRBV9, the J call TRBJ1-1, with D unclear. The V gene lost 0 bases and the J gene lost 6 bases, with 6 bases spanning the gap. In germline, CDR1 is SGDLS, CDR2 YYNGEE. CDR3 length: 12 residues. This CDR3 reads CASSVDSPEAFF. CDR3 nucleotides: TGTGCCAGCAGCGTAGATTCCCCTGAAGCTTTCTTT. Based on the CDR3 plus reference TRBV9 and TRBJ1-1, the full variable domain is DSGVTQTPKHLITATGQRVTLRCSPRSGDLSVYWYQQSLDQGLQFLIQYYNGEERAKGNILERFSAQQFPDLHSELNLSSLELGDSALYFCASSVDSPEAFFGQGTRLTVV.

The chain employs TRBV7-9 and TRBJ2-3, with TRBD2 matching over 8 bases. Germline CDR1 reads SEHNR; CDR2 reads FQNEAQ (reference sequence). This CDR3 comprises 14 residues. The trim removed 4 bases at V and 4 bases at J, leaving 4 bases unmatched. CDR3 sequence (DNA): TGTGCCAGCAGCTCGAGCGGGGGAGCAGATACGCAGTATTTT. Its translation is CASSSSGGADTQYF. Based on the CDR3 plus reference TRBV7-9 and TRBJ2-3, the full variable domain is DTGVSQNPRHKITKRGQNVTFRCDPISEHNRLYWYRQTLGQGPEFLTYFQNEAQLEKSRLLSDRFSAERPKGSFSTLEIQRTEQGDSAMYLCASSSSGGADTQYFGPGTRLTVL.

There are a few counts of this clone. The same CDR3 arises from other DNA sequences in this sample as well. This chain connects TRBV27 to TRBJ2-3; D unresolved. CDR3 length: 11 amino acids. V lost 5 bases to trimming and J lost 0 bases, with 0 bases between them. Per germline, CDR1 MNHEY and CDR2 SMNVEV (reference sequence). The DNA for the CDR3 is TGTGCCAGCAGTAGCACAGATACGCAGTATTTT. Protein product: CASSSTDTQYF.

The chain employs TRBV30 and TRBJ1-5, with D perhaps TRBD1 (5 bases). The length of the CDR3 is 15 residues. Germline CDR1 is GTSNPN and CDR2 is SVGIG (reference sequence). With 0 bases removed from V and 0 bases from J, the gap between germline ends came to 9 bases. The CDR3: CAWSVRTSSNQPQHF. In DNA, the CDR3 is TGTGCCTGGAGTGTACGGACAAGTAGCAATCAGCCCCAGCATTTT.

The chain links TRBV27 to TRBJ1-5; possible D gene TRBD1, 6 bases. Germline V CDR1 and CDR2: MNHEY, SMNVEV (reference sequence). The CDR3 is 18 amino acids. The V end lost 3 bases, the J end lost 0 bases, and 18 bases lay between the germline ends. The CDR3 bases are TGTGCCAGCAGTTTTCATCCGGGACACCCTATTAGCAATCAGCCCCAGCATTTT. Its translation: CASSFHPGHPISNQPQHF.

The V call is TRBV6-5, the J call TRBJ1-2; D is ambiguous. V dropped 2 bases and J dropped 8 bases, with 15 bases sitting between them. The CDR3 is made up of 14 amino acids. The germline V gene has CDR1 MNHEY and CDR2 SVGAGI. The CDR3: CASSYREGGGGYTF. For the CDR3, the DNA is TGTGCCAGCAGTTACCGCGAGGGAGGTGGGGGCTACACCTTC.

This clone has only a few counts. V usage is TRBV15 and J usage is TRBJ2-7; D gene unclear. CDR1 LNHNV and CDR2 YYDKDF come from the germline V gene (reference sequence). The CDR3 contains 15 residues. V lost 0 bases and J lost 6, with 15 bases in between. The CDR3 is CATSRDLFGEAEQYF. The CDR3 DNA reads as TGTGCCACCAGCAGAGATCTATTTGGCGAGGCCGAGCAGTACTTC.

V and J are TRBV4-3 and TRBJ2-1, with 11 bases that match TRBD2. Trimming at V came to 2 bases and at J to 6 bases, leaving 9 bases not matched to a gene. This CDR3 contains 17 residues. Per germline, CDR1 LGHNA and CDR2 YSLEER. The CDR3 coding sequence is TGCGCCAGCAGCCAACCTGAACTAGCGGGAGTCCGCAATGAGCAGTTCTTC. Translating it yields CASSQPELAGVRNEQFF.

The chain couples TRBV9 to TRBJ1-2; no clear D. This CDR3 has 13 residues. Looked up from germline, CDR1 is SGDLS and CDR2 is YYNGEE. Trimming cost V 4 bases and J 6 bases, with 13 bases left between them. In DNA, the CDR3 is TGTGCCAGCAGCCCTCTTCCTGCAAATGGCTACACCTTC. It yields the protein CASSPLPANGYTF.

The chain couples TRBV4-1 to TRBJ2-1; 16 nucleotides agree with TRBD2. The CDR3 is made up of 19 amino acids. The trim removed 1 base at V and 3 bases at J, leaving 6 bases unmatched. Germline assignment: CDR1 MGHRA and CDR2 YSYEKL. Here the CDR3 reads CASSQAGTSGGAHYNEQFF. In DNA form, the CDR3 reads TGCGCCAGCAGCCAAGCCGGGACTAGCGGGGGGGCCCACTACAATGAGCAGTTCTTC.

The V and J genes are TRBV7-9 and TRBJ1-5, with 7 positions matching TRBD1. CDR1 is SEHNR and CDR2 is FQNEAQ in the germline V gene (reference sequence). The CDR3 contains 18 residues. Trimming at V came to 5 bases and at J to 0 bases, leaving 13 bases not matched to a gene. In nucleotides, the CDR3 is TGTGCCAGCAGCCGTTTGCCCCCGACAGGGAATAGCAATCAGCCCCAGCATTTT. This codes for CASSRLPPTGNSNQPQHF. The full variable domain, completed using reference TRBV7-9 and TRBJ1-5, is DTGVSQNPRHKITKRGQNVTFRCDPISEHNRLYWYRQTLGQGPEFLTYFQNEAQLEKSRLLSDRFSAERPKGSFSTLEIQRTEQGDSAMYLCASSRLPPTGNSNQPQHFGDGTRLSIL.

Details on this clone: Different DNA sequences within this sample yield the same CDR3. The V gene is TRBV30, the J gene TRBJ1-1; D is uncertain. With 4 bases removed from V and 0 bases from J, the gap between germline ends came to 6 bases. The CDR3 extends over 12 amino acids. Germline V gives CDR1 GTSNPN, CDR2 SVGIG (reference sequence). CDR3: CAWTEMNTEAFF. The CDR3 DNA is TGTGCCTGGACGGAAATGAACACTGAAGCTTTCTTT.

V gene TRBV5-5 combines with J gene TRBJ1-1; D is unclear. This CDR3 contains 15 residues. The germline V and J ends were trimmed by 4 bases and 1 base, with 14 bases remaining between them. The germline gives CDR1 SGHKS, CDR2 YYEKEE (reference sequence). This CDR3 is CASSAVPEGNTEAFF. The CDR3 DNA reads as TGTGCCAGCAGCGCCGTGCCGGAGGGGAACACTGAAGCTTTCTTT. The whole variable domain, remainder taken from reference TRBV5-5 and TRBJ1-1, is DAGVTQSPTHLIKTRGQQVTLRCSPISGHKSVSWYQQVLGQGPQFIFQYYEKEERGRGNFPDRFSARQFPNYSSELNVNALLLGDSALYLCASSAVPEGNTEAFFGQGTRLTVV.

The CDR3 reads CASSLLVGVGGNIQYF. The CDR3 DNA follows: TGTGCCAGCAGTTTATTAGTAGGGGTGGGAGGAAACATTCAGTACTTC. V usage is TRBV28 and J usage is TRBJ2-4, with D possibly TRBD2 on 6 matching bases. V was pared by 1 base and J by 6 bases, with 16 bases between. The CDR3 is 16 amino acids. Germline V gives CDR1 MDHEN, CDR2 SYDVKM.

This rearrangement joins TRBV18 to TRBJ1-4; 9 nucleotides align to TRBD1. The CDR3 consists of 17 residues. From germline, CDR1 is KGHSH and CDR2 LQKENI. The J segment lost 7 bases and the V segment lost 0 bases, leaving 9 bases of the junction unmatched. CDR3 sequence: CASSPPPGTGMGEKLFF. CDR3 nucleotide sequence: TGTGCCAGCTCACCACCTCCGGGGACAGGGATGGGTGAAAAACTGTTTTTT.